The 20 T cell receptor beta chains presented below share a single source sample, sequenced in a study of identical twins. TCRdb redid the calling of the 5' RACE reads with MiXCR, one entry per CDR3 protein. The sample yields fewer than 350,000 distinct CDR3 sequences, under 9.5% seen once. This sample was shared with a second study, whose subject was yellow fever vaccine responses in identical twins.

Source material: memory (CD45RO+) T cells sorted from blood. These receptors all come from a woman under 30 in good health.

This clonotype has a handful of counts. CDR3 DNA: TGTGCCAGCATCCGACTAGCGGGAAGGGTCTACGAGCAGTACTTC. Its protein product is CASIRLAGRVYEQYF. The rearrangement joins TRBV27 to TRBJ2-7; 11 nucleotides agree with TRBD2. This CDR3 is 15 amino acids long. J gave up 3 bases and V 7 bases, and 8 bases lay outside the gene matches. Germline values: CDR1 MNHEY, CDR2 SMNVEV (reference sequence).

This clonotype was detected many times. V and J are TRBV28 and TRBJ2-2; no firm D call. The CDR3 sequence is 13 residues long. Germline V lookup: CDR1 MDHEN, CDR2 SYDVKM. V gave up 7 bases and J gave up 5 bases, with 11 bases separating them. The CDR3 region has the DNA TGTGCCAGCACCATGACCGGGACCGGGGAGCTGTTTTTT. It translates to CASTMTGTGELFF.

This clonotype was recorded at least ten times. The chain couples TRBV3-1 to TRBJ1-2; a possible D gene is TRBD1 (5 bases). CDR1 is LGHDT, CDR2 YNNKEL, per germline (reference sequence). Trimming left V 2 bases short and J 6 bases short, with 10 bases between. The CDR3 sequence is 13 residues long. CDR3: CASSQPGVDGYTF. CDR3 nucleotide sequence: TGTGCCAGCAGCCAACCGGGGGTTGATGGCTACACCTTC.

Many counts were recorded for this clonotype. The chain combines TRBV5-1 with TRBJ1-1; no firm D call. The CDR3 is made up of 13 amino acids. Germline lookup yields CDR1 SGHRS and CDR2 YFSETQ. Trimming pared 0 bases from V and 0 bases from J, leaving 3 bases between. CDR3 sequence reads: CASSLELNTEAFF. For the CDR3, the DNA is TGCGCCAGCAGCTTGGAACTGAACACTGAAGCTTTCTTT. Filled out from reference TRBV5-1 and TRBJ1-1, the complete variable domain reads KAGVTQTPRYLIKTRGQQVTLSCSPISGHRSVSWYQQTPGQGLQFLFEYFSETQRNKGNFPGRFSGRQFSNSRSEMNVSTLELGDSALYLCASSLELNTEAFFGQGTRLTVV.

With regard to this clonotype: Just one base apart from a much larger clone, this may be a read error. This chain connects TRBV12-3 or TRBV12-4 to TRBJ2-2, with a weak D call TRBD2 (5 bases). The CDR3 extends over 13 amino acids. Trimming removed 9 bases at V and 7 bases at J, with 15 bases between. The CDR3 spells CARSRNGIGELFF. The CDR3 DNA follows: TGTGCCAGAAGCAGGAACGGGATCGGGGAGCTGTTTTTT.

The genes are TRBV5-1 and TRBJ2-2; D may match TRBD1 or TRBD2 (6 bases each). The CDR3 extends over 16 amino acids. V dropped 9 bases and J dropped 2 bases, with 20 bases sitting between them. The germline V gene has CDR1 SGHRS and CDR2 YFSETQ. Written as DNA, the CDR3 is TGCGCCACCACGGTGGGGGCGGGACGAAACACCGGGGAGCTGTTTTTT. It encodes CATTVGAGRNTGELFF.

This clonotype appeared many times. V usage is TRBV15 and J usage is TRBJ2-2; 7 nucleotides agree with TRBD1. Trimming cost V 3 bases and J 3 bases; bases outside gene matches: 7. There are 16 residues in the CDR3. Germline CDR1 reads LNHNV; CDR2 reads YYDKDF (reference sequence). The chain's CDR3 is CATSSIQGRYTGELFF. The CDR3 nucleotides read TGTGCCACCAGCAGTATACAGGGGCGATACACCGGGGAGCTGTTTTTT.

This clonotype appeared many times. This rearrangement joins TRBV20-1 to TRBJ2-3; D remains unclear. V was shortened by 0 bases and J by 3 bases, with 19 bases between the two germline ends. The CDR3 spans 17 residues. CDR1 is DFQATT and CDR2 is SNEGSKA in the germline V gene (reference sequence). The DNA of the CDR3 is TGCAGTGCTAGAGATCGTCAGTACTCCGTCTGGACAGATACGCAGTATTTT. Translating it yields CSARDRQYSVWTDTQYF.

The sample holds many counts of this clonotype. The gene calls are TRBV12-3 or TRBV12-4 and TRBJ1-1; D remains ambiguous. V lost 2 bases to trimming and J lost 4 bases, with 8 bases between them. This CDR3 region has 13 residues. The CDR3 coding sequence is TGTGCCAGCAGTTTATATGGGTCCACTGAAGCTTTCTTT. It codes for CASSLYGSTEAFF.

Ten or more counts support this clonotype. The chain carries TRBV6-5 and TRBJ1-5; D ambiguous. In germline, CDR1 is MNHEY, CDR2 SVGAGI. CDR3 length equals 13 residues. The germline V and J ends were trimmed by 2 bases and 7 bases, with 9 bases remaining between them. The CDR3 DNA sequence: TGTGCCAGCAGTTACAGGGTGGAACAGCCCCAGCATTTT. Amino acids: CASSYRVEQPQHF.

The chain has TRBV7-9 and TRBJ1-2, with D perhaps matching TRBD1 (5 bases). The CDR3 sequence is 16 residues long. The ends were cut back, 5 bases at V and 2 bases at J, with 18 bases in the middle. Germline values: CDR1 SEHNR, CDR2 FQNEAQ (reference sequence). Written as DNA, the CDR3 is TGTGCCAGCAGCACGCTGACCGGGGCAGGAAACTATGGCTACACCTTC. Residues: CASSTLTGAGNYGYTF.

This clonotype was seen ten or more times. This sequence joins TRBV29-1 and TRBJ1-2; D is ambiguous. Germline V gives CDR1 SQVTM, CDR2 ANQGSEA. V dropped 4 bases and J dropped 2 bases, with 8 bases sitting between them. This CDR3 has 12 residues. The CDR3 region has the DNA TGCAGCGTTGGGTTTAACAACTATGGCTACACCTTC. Translating gives CSVGFNNYGYTF.

This clonotype was detected a few times. The chain couples TRBV5-5 to TRBJ2-7, with TRBD2 matching over 9 bases. The CDR3 sequence is 14 residues long. Germline V CDR1 and CDR2: SGHKS, YYEKEE (reference sequence). The trim removed 1 base at V and 5 bases at J, leaving 4 bases unmatched. This chain's CDR3 is CASSLRRTSDEQYV. Here the CDR3 DNA reads TGTGCCAGCAGCTTGAGGAGGACTAGCGACGAGCAGTACGTC.

This clonotype was seen ten or more times. This chain uses TRBV12-3 or TRBV12-4 with TRBJ1-5; no definite D call. The CDR3 loop spans 16 amino acids. The V and J ends lost 6 bases and 0 bases respectively, with 15 bases between them. The CDR3, as DNA: TGTGCCAGCAGCCCCACTGGACTGGTTAGCAATCAGCCCCAGCATTTT. The encoded protein is CASSPTGLVSNQPQHF.

A few counts support this clonotype. This chain joins TRBV9 and TRBJ2-1, with D perhaps TRBD2 (5 bases). Between the trimmed V and J ends, which lost 1 base and 6 bases, there was a span of 14 bases. Germline assignment: CDR1 SGDLS and CDR2 YYNGEE. This CDR3 contains 15 residues. CDR3 residues: CASSVWETSFNEQFF. CDR3 nucleotides: TGTGCCAGCAGCGTATGGGAGACCTCTTTCAATGAGCAGTTCTTC.

This clonotype was detected only a few times. This chain links TRBV11-3 with TRBJ2-2; 7 bases are a match to TRBD1. The CDR3 totals 14 residues. The J segment lost 8 bases and the V segment lost 5 bases, leaving 8 bases of the junction unmatched. Germline CDR1 and CDR2: SGHNT and YENEEA. The CDR3 nucleotides are TGTGCCAGCAGCCTGACAGGGATATCGGGGGAGCTGTTTTTT. Its translation: CASSLTGISGELFF.

This clonotype was found a few times. The genes are TRBV20-1 and TRBJ2-5; TRBD2 is a possible D gene (5 bases). Per the germline V gene, CDR1 is DFQATT and CDR2 is SNEGSKA (reference sequence). The CDR3 loop spans 14 amino acids. V was clipped by 5 bases and J by 4 bases, with 17 bases between them. CDR3 bases: TGCAGTGCTCCCCCCCCGGCGGCGGGAGAGACCCAGTACTTC. It encodes CSAPPPAAGETQYF.

This clonotype was found a few times. The rearrangement links TRBV6-1 to TRBJ1-5; D is unclear. Germline V CDR1 and CDR2: MNHNS, SASEGT. V was clipped by 2 bases and J by 0 bases, with 14 bases between them. CDR3 length: 17 amino acids. CDR3 region: CASSEIGLGVSNQPQHF. CDR3 bases: TGTGCCAGCAGTGAAATCGGCCTCGGGGTTAGCAATCAGCCCCAGCATTTT.

This clonotype has a count of ten or more. The chain recombines TRBV5-1 with TRBJ2-1; 8 positions match TRBD2. From germline, CDR1 is SGHRS and CDR2 YFSETQ. The CDR3 length is 16 residues. V trimming: 5 bases; J trimming: 0 bases; junction bases outside the gene matches: 7. The CDR3 bases are TGCGCCAGCAGACCGACTAGCGCGAGCTCCTACAATGAGCAGTTCTTC. Protein sequence: CASRPTSASSYNEQFF. Variable domain in full (rest from reference TRBV5-1 and TRBJ2-1): KAGVTQTPRYLIKTRGQQVTLSCSPISGHRSVSWYQQTPGQGLQFLFEYFSETQRNKGNFPGRFSGRQFSNSRSEMNVSTLELGDSALYLCASRPTSASSYNEQFFGPGTRLTVL.

This clonotype was observed at least ten times. The CDR3 DNA is TGCGCCAGCAGCTTGTTACAGAACACCGGGGAGCTGTTTTTT. Translation: CASSLLQNTGELFF. V is TRBV5-1 and J is TRBJ2-2; D is uncertain. Germline V gives CDR1 SGHRS, CDR2 YFSETQ. Trimming took 1 base from V and 1 from J, leaving 5 bases between them. The CDR3 sequence is 14 residues long. The full variable domain, rest sourced from reference TRBV5-1 and TRBJ2-2, is KAGVTQTPRYLIKTRGQQVTLSCSPISGHRSVSWYQQTPGQGLQFLFEYFSETQRNKGNFPGRFSGRQFSNSRSEMNVSTLELGDSALYLCASSLLQNTGELFFGEGSRLTVL.